This TCR beta chain was captured in a study of blood T cell repertoires in COVID-19. The overall study: The origin of the acute and convalescent COVID-19 samples was the United States, Italy and Spain.

Profiling relied on immunoSEQ multiplex PCR, and the TCRdb table lists in-frame clones only, not all of them. The repertoire includes 400,000 or so clones, approximately 90% of them detected once, and 1% to 1.3% sits in the top ten. V lost 3 bases and J lost 4, with 7 bases in between. Germline lookup yields CDR1 MDHEN and CDR2 SYDVKM. This CDR3 is 13 amino acids long. This sequence joins TRBV28 and TRBJ1-5; D is unresolved. The sequence was obtained from a young man who had recovered from COVID-19. Source material: PBMCs or T cells enriched from blood (not recorded which). This CDR3 is CASSFIQNQPQHF. The CDR3 region has the DNA TGTGCCAGCAGTTTTATTCAGAATCAGCCCCAGCATTTT.